Shown below are 10 T cell receptor beta chains from a single sample sequenced in a study of T-cell reconstitution after alpha-beta-depleted transplantation in children. Researchers prepared the TCRbeta library using unique molecular identifiers, the study reports. From the PCR reads, TCRdb called clonotypes with MiXCR, one entry per CDR3 protein. The table lists 97,000 or so distinct CDR3 sequences, around 5.9% of them singletons. The specimen was PBMCs, mostly from graft donor cells, collected 60 days after TCRalphabeta/CD19-depleted stem cell transplant. Receptors originate from a female patient aged 2-10 years who had a stem cell transplant for Fanconi anemia, so the T cells may come from the graft donor.

This clonotype was recorded a few times. This CDR3 is CASSLAPSEQYF. The CDR3 DNA sequence: TGTGCCAGCAGTTTAGCGCCCTCCGAGCAGTACTTC. The V gene is TRBV12-3 or TRBV12-4, the J gene TRBJ2-7; no reliable D call. Trimming removed 0 bases at V and 6 bases at J, with 6 bases between. There are 12 residues in the CDR3.

This clonotype showed up just a few times. The V call is TRBV5-1, the J call TRBJ2-2, with D possibly being TRBD2 (5 bases). Germline V gene lookup returns CDR1 SGHRS and CDR2 YFSETQ. Trimming took 3 bases from V and 2 from J, leaving 11 bases between them. CDR3 size: 15 residues. The CDR3 protein is CASSSRTLNTGELFF. CDR3 DNA: TGCGCCAGCAGCTCCCGGACTCTTAACACCGGGGAGCTGTTTTTT.

This clonotype has ten or more counts. The chain uses TRBV29-1 and TRBJ2-1, with D unclear. The ends were cut back, 4 bases at V and 5 bases at J, with 6 bases in the middle. CDR1 and CDR2 from the germline V gene are SQVTM and ANQGSEA. This CDR3 has 11 amino acids. The CDR3 region is CSVAGDNEQFF. In DNA form, the CDR3 reads TGCAGCGTTGCTGGGGACAATGAGCAGTTCTTC.

This clonotype was recorded at least ten times. The genes are TRBV9 and TRBJ1-5; the D is unclear. The germline V and J ends were trimmed by 0 bases and 1 base, with 11 bases remaining between them. Germline V gene sequence: CDR1 SGDLS, CDR2 YYNGEE. This CDR3 has 16 residues. CDR3 sequence reads: CASSVALPESNQPQHF. In DNA, the CDR3 is TGTGCCAGCAGCGTAGCACTGCCTGAGAGCAATCAGCCCCAGCATTTT.

Many counts were recorded for this clonotype. The chain employs TRBV30 and TRBJ2-7, with a possible D match to TRBD2 (6 bases). The germline CDR1 and CDR2 sequences are GTSNPN and SVGIG (reference sequence). The CDR3 loop spans 15 amino acids. Trimming removed 2 bases at V and 3 bases at J, with 17 bases between. The CDR3 loop reads CAWSRGRRVLYEQYF. Written as DNA, the CDR3 is TGTGCCTGGAGTCGAGGGAGGAGGGTACTCTACGAGCAGTACTTC.

Many counts were recorded for this clonotype. J is TRBJ2-1 and V is TRBV7-9, with D maybe TRBD1 (6 bases). V was pared by 5 bases and J by 2 bases, with 19 bases between. The CDR3 is made up of 17 amino acids. Germline V CDR1 and CDR2: SEHNR, FQNEAQ (reference sequence). Here the CDR3 DNA reads TGTGCCAGCAGCCCTAGATCGGACAGAGGCACCTACAATGAGCAGTTCTTC. It is translated as CASSPRSDRGTYNEQFF.

The rearrangement uses TRBV7-2 and TRBJ1-6, with D possibly being TRBD1 (6 bases). CDR1 is SGHTA, CDR2 FQGNSA, per germline. V was shortened by 3 bases and J by 7 bases, with 10 bases between the two germline ends. The CDR3 runs 14 residues. The CDR3 coding sequence is TGTGCCAGCAGCTTTGGGGGCCTGAATTCACCCCTCCACTTT. This sequence encodes CASSFGGLNSPLHF.

This clonotype has a count of ten or more. The chain joins TRBV3-1 to TRBJ2-1; 9 bases are shared with TRBD2. This CDR3 region has 15 residues. The V and J ends lost 4 bases and 7 bases, in that order; junction bases with no gene match: 8. The germline V gene encodes CDR1 LGHDT and CDR2 YNNKEL (reference sequence). The CDR3 DNA is TGTGCCAGCAGCCGGTTAGCGGGAGAAGAAAATGAGCAGTTCTTC. Translated: CASSRLAGEENEQFF.

This clonotype was found many times. The chain uses TRBV27 and TRBJ2-2; 10 positions agree with TRBD1. This CDR3 has 15 residues. The V gene's germline CDR1 is MNHEY and CDR2 SMNVEV (reference sequence). J lost 4 bases, V lost 6 bases, and 5 bases had no gene match. CDR3 residues: CASRAGQGPTGELFF. CDR3 in DNA: TGTGCCAGCAGGGCGGGACAGGGGCCCACCGGGGAGCTGTTTTTT.

This clonotype showed up many times. This chain links TRBV29-1 with TRBJ2-5; 9 nucleotides align to TRBD2. The germline V gene encodes CDR1 SQVTM and CDR2 ANQGSEA. V gave up 7 bases and J gave up 2 bases; unmatched junction bases: 5. The CDR3 sequence is 13 residues long. CDR3 region: CSAPAGGQETQYF. CDR3 nucleotide sequence: TGCAGCGCCCCGGCGGGAGGGCAAGAGACCCAGTACTTC.